Following are 8 T cell receptor beta chains from one sample sequenced in a study of OX40 agonist ivuxolimab in advanced cancers. Sequencing used immunoSEQ multiplex PCR; TCRdb keeps in-frame clones, though not all of them. The sample carries about 68,000 clones, around four fifths recorded once. The sample was CD4+ or CD8+ T cells sorted from blood, taken in a trial of the OX40 agonist ivuxolimab. The receptors derive from an adult with an advanced solid tumor such as melanoma, head and neck, liver or kidney cancer.

This clone has more than one count but fewer than ten. This chain joins TRBV27 and TRBJ2-1, with TRBD1 as a possible D gene (6 bases). Per germline, CDR1 MNHEY and CDR2 SMNVEV (reference sequence). This CDR3 spans 13 amino acids. Between the trimmed V and J ends, which lost 5 bases and 7 bases, there was a span of 12 bases. For the CDR3, the DNA is TGTGCCAGCAGTCTGCAGGGGCTGAATGAGCAGTTCTTC. It translates to CASSLQGLNEQFF.

The genes are TRBV7-2 and TRBJ2-7, with a weak D call TRBD1 (6 bases). Germline values: CDR1 SGHTA, CDR2 FQGNSA. Deletions cut 5 bases from V and 1 base from J, with 12 bases between. The CDR3 runs 14 residues. The CDR3 coding sequence is TGTGCCAGCAGCACCGGGACATTTTCCTACGAGCAGTACTTC. Its protein product is CASSTGTFSYEQYF.

The chain couples TRBV2 to TRBJ2-7, with TRBD2 matching over 12 bases. Germline V gene data show CDR1 as SNHLY and CDR2 as FYNNEI. After removal of 6 bases from V and 6 bases from J, the junction contained 21 bases not matched to a gene. The CDR3 totals 19 residues. The DNA of the CDR3 is TGTGCCAGCAGATGGGGGACTGACTCGCGACTAGCGGGGGTCGGCGAGCAGTACTTC. This sequence encodes CASRWGTDSRLAGVGEQYF.

The CDR3 loop reads CASSRDTPYEQYF. CDR3 bases: TGTGCCAGCAGCAGGGACACCCCCTACGAGCAGTACTTC. The V and J genes are TRBV11-1 and TRBJ2-7, with a possible D match to TRBD1 (6 bases). Germline CDR1 and CDR2: SGHAT and FQDESV (reference sequence). The germline V and J ends were trimmed by 5 bases and 2 bases, with 10 bases remaining between them. The CDR3 contains 13 residues.

The chain uses TRBV7-2 and TRBJ2-2; 9 bases agree with TRBD2. Germline CDR1 and CDR2: SGHTA and FQGNSA. The ends lost 4 bases at V and 7 bases at J; junction bases unmatched: 1. The CDR3 is 13 residues long. CDR3 amino acids: CASSSLAGGELFF. In nucleotides, the CDR3 is TGTGCCAGCAGCTCACTAGCGGGCGGGGAGCTGTTTTTT. The variable domain in full, completed from reference TRBV7-2 and TRBJ2-2, reads GAGVSQSPSNKVTEKGKDVELRCDPISGHTALYWYRQSLGQGLEFLIYFQGNSAPDKSGLPSDRFSAERTGGSVSTLTIQRTQQEDSAVYLCASSSLAGGELFFGEGSRLTVL.

V and J are TRBV2 and TRBJ1-2, with TRBD1 matching 8 bases. Germline V gene sequence: CDR1 SNHLY, CDR2 FYNNEI. The CDR3 has 15 residues. Losses at the gene ends were 6 bases for V and 0 bases for J; bases not matched to a gene: 6. Here the CDR3 reads CASSLDRVANYGYTF. The CDR3 DNA reads TGTGCCAGCAGCCTGGACAGGGTAGCTAACTATGGCTACACCTTC. The whole variable domain, filled in from reference TRBV2 and TRBJ1-2, reads EPEVTQTPSHQVTQMGQEVILRCVPISNHLYFYWYRQILGQKVEFLVSFYNNEISEKSEIFDDQFSVERPDGSNFTLKIRSTKLEDSAMYFCASSLDRVANYGYTFGSGTRLTVV.

This clone was seen only a few times. The CDR3, as DNA: TGTGCCAGCAATCAAGTAGGGACAGGATACGAGCAGTACTTC. It codes for CASNQVGTGYEQYF. The V gene is TRBV28, the J gene TRBJ2-7, with 8 bases lining up with TRBD1. Germline-derived CDR1 and CDR2 are MDHEN and SYDVKM. V gave up 7 bases and J gave up 4 bases; unmatched junction bases: 9. CDR3 length equals 14 residues.

The rearrangement joins TRBV4-1 to TRBJ1-1; 10 nucleotides line up with TRBD1. V gave up 2 bases and J gave up 5 bases; unmatched junction bases: 8. The CDR3 is 16 residues long. The germline CDR1 and CDR2 sequences are MGHRA and YSYEKL. The CDR3 DNA sequence: TGCGCCAGCAGCCAAAGACAGGGGGCGCTCCAAACTGAAGCTTTCTTT. Translation: CASSQRQGALQTEAFF.